This T cell receptor (beta chain) is from a study of beta chain features in type 1 diabetes. Whole-study findings and limits: Patients with Type 1 diabetes showed moderately but significantly shorter TCRB CDR3s in all four CD4+ subsets.

The CDR3 is made up of 16 amino acids. Germline CDR1 and CDR2: SGDLS and YYNGEE. The germline V and J ends were trimmed by 4 bases and 0 bases, with 14 bases remaining between them. All of the isolated RNA was reverse transcribed, so expressed TCRB transcripts were sequenced. Repertoires were generated with immunoSEQ multiplex PCR, while TCRdb's copy carries only in-frame clones and drops some. This table holds around 710,000 clones, 12% found once. Concerning this clone itself: The antigen is unknown.

The gene calls are TRBV9 and TRBJ2-4; D is ambiguous. The clonotype originates from a man aged 25 to 45 with type 1 diabetes. Sequenced sample: naive CD4+ T cells from blood. CDR3 loop: CASSLGLGEAKNIQYF. The CDR3 DNA reads as TGTGCCAGCAGCCTCGGTTTAGGCGAAGCCAAAAACATTCAGTACTTC.